A selection of T cell receptor beta chains follows, all from one sample in a study of blood T cells in healthy people across ages. TCRdb used MiXCR to reprocess the 5' RACE reads, holding one entry per CDR3 protein. The data contain 550,000 to 800,000 distinct CDR3 sequences, around 21% of them seen just once; the ten biggest clones take up about 3.6%. Input material: blood. The source is a man between 65 and 85 years old in good health. The CDR3 runs from the conserved cysteine through the conserved F or W. Fields, in order: V gene, D gene, J gene, clone size, CDR3 DNA, CDR3 protein. The D gene is left open where the match is weak. Size is omitted from some rows. Given values are once, few, many or a class for expanded clones.

TRBV20-1,.,TRBJ2-3,few,TGCAGTGCTAGAGAACCTGTCCTAGCGCATGGCAGCGGGGATACGCAGTATTTT,CSAREPVLAHGSGDTQYF
TRBV30,TRBD1,TRBJ1-5,many,TGTGCCTGGAGTGTAACAGGGGCTAGCAATCAGCCCCAGCATTTT,CAWSVTGASNQPQHF
TRBV29-1,TRBD2,TRBJ2-1,many,TGCAGCGTTGGGAGCGGGAGGCCTAATGAGCAGTTCTTC,CSVGSGRPNEQFF
TRBV14,.,TRBJ1-1,few,TGTGCCAGCAGCCAATCTCTGAACACTGAAGCTTTCTTT,CASSQSLNTEAFF
TRBV20-1,.,TRBJ2-7,.,TGCAGTGCTAGAGATCCTTTCAGCAGAGGCTACGAGCAGTACTTC,CSARDPFSRGYEQYF
TRBV2,TRBD1,TRBJ1-1,.,TGTGCCAGCAGTGAAGAGGGACAGGGGAGCACTGAAGCTTTCTTT,CASSEEGQGSTEAFF
TRBV4-1,.,TRBJ2-3,few,TGCGCCAGCAGCCAACGGGCGGGGATCACAGATACGCAGTATTTT,CASSQRAGITDTQYF
TRBV12-3/TRBV12-4,.,TRBJ1-5,few,TGTGCCAGCAGTTTAGTAAGCAGGACGGGTCAGCCCCAGCATTTT,CASSLVSRTGQPQHF
TRBV5-1,.,TRBJ2-5,.,TGCGCCAGCAGCTTGGTAGACTCAGAAGAGACCCAGTACTTC,CASSLVDSEETQYF
TRBV21-1,.,TRBJ2-5,.,TGTGCCAGCAATGCGGACGGAGGGACCCAGTACTTC,CASNADGGTQYF
TRBV7-9,TRBD1,TRBJ2-6,few,TGTGCCAGCAGCTTTGACGGGACAGGGGGCGCTGGGGCCAACGTCCTGACTTTC,CASSFDGTGGAGANVLTF
TRBV6-1,.,TRBJ1-6,.,TGTGCCAGCAGTGAATGGATGGGGGCCTCTAATTCACCCCTCCACTTT,CASSEWMGASNSPLHF
TRBV25-1,TRBD1,TRBJ2-3,few,TGTGCCAGCAGTGCCCGGGACAGAGACCTCACAGATACGCAGTATTTT,CASSARDRDLTDTQYF
TRBV3-1,TRBD2,TRBJ2-5,few,TGTGCCAGCAGCCAAGATCGGGGAGGGAAGTACTTC,CASSQDRGGKYF
TRBV11-2,TRBD2,TRBJ2-7,few,TGTGCCAGCACCGCTTCCCCTAGCGGGACGGGCGAGCAGTACTTC,CASTASPSGTGEQYF
TRBV15,TRBD2,TRBJ2-1,few,TGTGCCACCAGCAGAGATAAGGGCAGAGCGGGAGTTGAGCAGTTCTTC,CATSRDKGRAGVEQFF